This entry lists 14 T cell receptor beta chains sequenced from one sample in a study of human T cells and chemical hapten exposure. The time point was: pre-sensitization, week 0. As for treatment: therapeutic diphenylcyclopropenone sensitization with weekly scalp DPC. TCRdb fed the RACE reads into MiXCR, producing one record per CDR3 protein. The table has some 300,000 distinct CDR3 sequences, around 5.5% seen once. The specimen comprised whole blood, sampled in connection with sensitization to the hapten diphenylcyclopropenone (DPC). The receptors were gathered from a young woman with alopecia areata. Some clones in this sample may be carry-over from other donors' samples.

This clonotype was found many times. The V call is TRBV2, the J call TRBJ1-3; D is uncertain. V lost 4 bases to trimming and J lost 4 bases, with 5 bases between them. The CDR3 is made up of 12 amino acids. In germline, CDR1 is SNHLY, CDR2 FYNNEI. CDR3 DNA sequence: TGTGCCAGCAGTGCGGACGGAAACACCATATATTTT. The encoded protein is CASSADGNTIYF. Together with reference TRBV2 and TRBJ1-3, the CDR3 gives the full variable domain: EPEVTQTPSHQVTQMGQEVILRCVPISNHLYFYWYRQILGQKVEFLVSFYNNEISEKSEIFDDQFSVERPDGSNFTLKIRSTKLEDSAMYFCASSADGNTIYFGEGSWLTVV.

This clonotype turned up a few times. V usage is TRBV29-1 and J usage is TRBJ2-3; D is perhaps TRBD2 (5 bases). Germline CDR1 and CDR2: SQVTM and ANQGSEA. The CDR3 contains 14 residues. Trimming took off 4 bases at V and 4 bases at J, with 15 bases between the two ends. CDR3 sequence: CSVGAANSADTQYF. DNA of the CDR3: TGCAGCGTTGGGGCAGCCAATAGCGCAGATACGCAGTATTTT.

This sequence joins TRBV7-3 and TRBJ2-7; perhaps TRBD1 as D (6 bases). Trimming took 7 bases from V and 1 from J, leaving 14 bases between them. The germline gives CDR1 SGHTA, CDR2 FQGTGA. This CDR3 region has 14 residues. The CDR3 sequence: CASIYGTISYEQYF. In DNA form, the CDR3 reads TGTGCCAGCATATACGGGACAATTTCCTACGAGCAGTACTTC.

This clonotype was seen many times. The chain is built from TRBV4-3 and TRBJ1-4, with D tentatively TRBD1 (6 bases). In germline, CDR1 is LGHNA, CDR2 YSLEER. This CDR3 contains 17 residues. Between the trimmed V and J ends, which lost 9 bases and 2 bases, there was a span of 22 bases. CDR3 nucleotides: TGCGCCAGTTCAGGAGGGGGGGCCAGGACGACTAATGAAAAACTGTTTTTT. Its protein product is CASSGGGARTTNEKLFF.

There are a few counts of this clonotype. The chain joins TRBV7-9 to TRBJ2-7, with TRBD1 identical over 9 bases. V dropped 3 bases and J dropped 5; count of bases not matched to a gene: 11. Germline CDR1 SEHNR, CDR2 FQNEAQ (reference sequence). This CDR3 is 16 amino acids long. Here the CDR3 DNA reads TGTGCCAGCAGCTTCTCACCGGGACAGGGTGGGGACGAGCAGTACTTC. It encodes CASSFSPGQGGDEQYF. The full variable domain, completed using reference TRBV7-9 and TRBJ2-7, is DTGVSQNPRHKITKRGQNVTFRCDPISEHNRLYWYRQTLGQGPEFLTYFQNEAQLEKSRLLSDRFSAERPKGSFSTLEIQRTEQGDSAMYLCASSFSPGQGGDEQYFGPGTRLTVT.

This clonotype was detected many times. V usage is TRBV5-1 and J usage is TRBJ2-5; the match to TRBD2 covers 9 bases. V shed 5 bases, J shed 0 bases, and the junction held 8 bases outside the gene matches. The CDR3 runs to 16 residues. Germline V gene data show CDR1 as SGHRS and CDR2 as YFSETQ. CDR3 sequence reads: CASRPLAGGDQETQYF. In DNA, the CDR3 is TGCGCCAGCAGGCCCCTGGCGGGGGGGGACCAAGAGACCCAGTACTTC.

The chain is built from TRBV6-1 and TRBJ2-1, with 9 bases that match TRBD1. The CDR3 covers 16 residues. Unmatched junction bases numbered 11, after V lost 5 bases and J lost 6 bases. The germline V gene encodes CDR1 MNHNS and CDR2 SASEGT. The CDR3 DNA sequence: TGTGCCAGCAGTACCACGGGACAGGGACTGGGCAATGAGCAGTTCTTC. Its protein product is CASSTTGQGLGNEQFF.

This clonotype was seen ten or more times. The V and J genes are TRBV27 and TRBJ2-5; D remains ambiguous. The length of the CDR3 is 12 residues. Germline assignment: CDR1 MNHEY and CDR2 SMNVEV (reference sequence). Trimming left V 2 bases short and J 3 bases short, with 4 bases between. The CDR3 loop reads CASSLGKETQYF. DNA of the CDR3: TGTGCCAGCAGTTTAGGGAAAGAGACCCAGTACTTC.

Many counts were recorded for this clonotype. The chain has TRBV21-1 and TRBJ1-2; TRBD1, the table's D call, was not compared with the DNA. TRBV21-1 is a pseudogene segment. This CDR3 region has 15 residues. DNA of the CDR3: TGTGCCAGCAGCAAAGCGAGCAGGGTCAATGATGGCTACACCTTC. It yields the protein CASSKASRVNDGYTF.

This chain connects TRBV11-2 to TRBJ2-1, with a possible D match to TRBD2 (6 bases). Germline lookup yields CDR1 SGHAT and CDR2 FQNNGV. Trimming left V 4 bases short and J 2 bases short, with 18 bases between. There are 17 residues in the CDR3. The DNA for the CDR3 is TGTGCCAGCAGCTCTAAAGATCAGGAGGGGACCTACAATGAGCAGTTCTTC. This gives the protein CASSSKDQEGTYNEQFF.

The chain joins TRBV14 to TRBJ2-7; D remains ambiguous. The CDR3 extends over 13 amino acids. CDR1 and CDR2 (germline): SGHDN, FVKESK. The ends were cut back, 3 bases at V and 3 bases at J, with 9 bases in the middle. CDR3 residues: CASSQIPGYEQYF. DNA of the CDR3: TGTGCCAGCAGCCAGATCCCCGGCTACGAGCAGTACTTC.

The CDR3: CASSLGTPSYSTDTQYF. The CDR3 nucleotides are TGTGCCAGCAGCCTAGGGACACCTAGCTATAGCACAGATACGCAGTATTTT. This chain joins TRBV6-6 and TRBJ2-3; D is perhaps TRBD1 (6 bases). The germline gives CDR1 MNHNY, CDR2 SVGAGI (reference sequence). This CDR3 spans 17 amino acids. V lost 6 bases, J lost 0 bases, and 19 bases lay in between.

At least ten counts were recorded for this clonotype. The CDR3 region is CASSPAETQYF. Written as DNA, the CDR3 is TGTGCCAGCTCACCCGCAGAGACCCAGTACTTC. The chain employs TRBV18 and TRBJ2-5; D gene unclear. The CDR3 covers 11 residues. The ends were cut back, 3 bases at V and 4 bases at J, with 3 bases in the middle. CDR1 and CDR2 from the germline V gene are KGHSH and LQKENI.

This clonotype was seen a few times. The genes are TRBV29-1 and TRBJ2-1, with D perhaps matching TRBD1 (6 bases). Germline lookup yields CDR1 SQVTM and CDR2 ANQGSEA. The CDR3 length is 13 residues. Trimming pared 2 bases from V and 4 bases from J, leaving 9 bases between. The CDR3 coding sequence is TGCAGCGTTGAACCGGACAGTTACAATGAGCAGTTCTTC. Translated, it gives CSVEPDSYNEQFF.